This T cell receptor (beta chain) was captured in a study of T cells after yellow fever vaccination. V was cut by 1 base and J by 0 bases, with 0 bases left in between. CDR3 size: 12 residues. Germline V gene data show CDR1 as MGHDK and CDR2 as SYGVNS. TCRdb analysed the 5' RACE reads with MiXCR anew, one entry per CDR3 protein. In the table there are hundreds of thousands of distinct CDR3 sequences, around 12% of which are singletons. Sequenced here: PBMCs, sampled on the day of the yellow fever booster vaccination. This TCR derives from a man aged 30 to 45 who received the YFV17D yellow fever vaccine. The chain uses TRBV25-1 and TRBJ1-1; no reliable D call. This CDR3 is CASSELNTEAFF. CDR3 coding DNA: TGTGCCAGCAGTGAATTGAACACTGAAGCTTTCTTT.